This note documents a single T cell receptor (beta chain) sequence. Antigen specificity is unknown. The protocol was immunoSEQ multiplex PCR, while the TCRdb copy is restricted to in-frame clones and leaves out a portion. The sample has about 2.4 million clones; approximately 93% are singletons. CDR1 LGHNA and CDR2 YNFKEQ come from the germline V gene. With 2 bases removed from V and 6 bases from J, the gap between germline ends came to 11 bases. The CDR3 is 13 amino acids. The sample is drawn from a study of shared clonotypes between healthy human individuals. Notes on the study in general: Incomplete sequencing of sorted subsets was indicated by rarefaction despite large depth. Non-shared clonotypes displayed generation probabilities falling below those of clonotypes present in all four donors.

This chain joins TRBV4-2 and TRBJ2-7, with no clear D. The sequence came from a man younger than 30 in good health. Some clones in this sample may be carry-over from other donors' samples. Sample: naive CD4+ T cells from PBMCs. Specified subset: CD45RA+ positively selected. The chain's CDR3 is CASSQSDAPEQYF. For the CDR3, the DNA is TGTGCCAGCAGCCAAAGTGATGCACCCGAGCAGTACTTC.